This T cell receptor (beta chain) was identified during a study of cytomegalovirus exposure and HLA in healthy donors. PCR involved 60 Vbeta and 13 Jbeta primers. Under the authors' procedure: In a later analysis, some 10 million of approximately 86 million unique beta chains occurred in at least two donors. Generated by immunoSEQ multiplex PCR, the TCRdb table keeps only in-frame clones and is missing some. The DNA was the basis for D and trimming; V, J and clone size are from that table. The sample records approximately 110,000 clones, about three quarters being singletons. Germline values: CDR1 LNHDA, CDR2 SQIVND (reference sequence). The CDR3 sequence is 13 residues long. The germline V and J ends were trimmed by 6 bases and 8 bases, with 13 bases remaining between them. General study results and limits: Follow-up analysis later connected one missense variant in DCLRE1C with trimming of TCR beta V- and J-genes.

This clone was observed a single time. No antigen is known for it. This chain joins TRBV19 and TRBJ1-4; the D is unclear. Material for sequencing was PBMCs. This sequence was found in a woman aged 40 to 50 in good health and CMV-seropositive. The CDR3: CASRNGRGEKLFF. The CDR3 bases are TGTGCCAGTAGGAATGGGCGGGGAGAAAAACTGTTTTTT. The whole variable domain, remainder taken from reference TRBV19 and TRBJ1-4, is DGGITQSPKYLFRKEGQNVTLSCEQNLNHDAMYWYRQDPGQGLRLIYYSQIVNDFQKGDIAEGYSVSREKKESFPLTVTSAQKNPTAFYLCASRNGRGEKLFFGSGTQLSVL.